The 8 T cell receptor beta chains presented below share a single source sample, sequenced in a study of shared clonotypes between healthy human individuals. Profiled with immunoSEQ multiplex PCR; TCRdb holds only in-frame clones, not every one. This sample has roughly 410,000 clones, with 90% to 97% found just once. Sequencing was carried out using memory CD8+ T cells sorted from blood. The subset denotes: CD45RO+ cells pooled with CCR7-negative TemRA cells. The receptors shown here come from a man under 40 in good health.

The rearrangement joins TRBV5-6 to TRBJ2-7, with 7 bases that match TRBD2. Germline V gene data show CDR1 as SGHDT and CDR2 as YYEEEE. This CDR3 has 15 amino acids. Unmatched junction bases numbered 10, after V lost 4 bases and J lost 3 bases. The DNA for the CDR3 is TGTGCCAGCAGCCGACACAGCGGGATCCTCTACGAGCAGTACTTC. Its protein product is CASSRHSGILYEQYF.

J is TRBJ2-1 and V is TRBV2; no clear D gene. The CDR3 is made up of 13 amino acids. V was pared by 9 bases and J by 4 bases, with 13 bases between. CDR1 is SNHLY, CDR2 FYNNEI, per germline. As DNA, the CDR3 is TGTGCCAGAGAGGACGATAGTTACAATGAGCAGTTCTTC. Protein sequence: CAREDDSYNEQFF.

The chain carries TRBV4-2 and TRBJ2-1; TRBD1 or TRBD2 may be the D gene (5 bases each). Trimming removed 1 base from V and 1 base from J, with 14 bases in between. The CDR3 runs 17 residues. Germline V gene lookup returns CDR1 LGHNA and CDR2 YNFKEQ. The CDR3 sequence is CASSQVGRGPSYNEQFF. In DNA form, the CDR3 reads TGTGCCAGCAGCCAAGTTGGTCGGGGCCCGTCCTACAATGAGCAGTTCTTC.

The chain combines TRBV5-6 with TRBJ2-3; possibly TRBD2 for D (5 bases). The CDR3 totals 15 residues. The V and J ends lost 3 bases and 3 bases respectively, with 14 bases between them. In germline, CDR1 is SGHDT, CDR2 YYEEEE. Written as DNA, the CDR3 is TGTGCCAGCAGCTACGTAGCGTTGAGGACAGATACGCAGTATTTT. It encodes CASSYVALRTDTQYF.

The chain has TRBV11-2 and TRBJ2-7; 7 positions match TRBD2. The CDR3 consists of 15 residues. Trimming at V came to 4 bases and at J to 0 bases, leaving 6 bases not matched to a gene. Germline assignment: CDR1 SGHAT and CDR2 FQNNGV. The CDR3 coding sequence is TGTGCCAGCAGCTCTCCTAGCGGCCCCTCCTACGAGCAGTACTTC. Protein product: CASSSPSGPSYEQYF.

The V and J genes are TRBV28 and TRBJ2-1, with a weak D call TRBD2 (5 bases). Trimming pared 8 bases from V and 16 bases from J, leaving 18 bases between. The CDR3 contains 11 residues. Germline V gene lookup returns CDR1 MDHEN and CDR2 SYDVKM. In DNA, the CDR3 is TGTGCCAGCTTGGTGGGAGATCTACAATTCTTC. Its protein product is CASLVGDLQFF.

This clone was recorded a few times. The chain recombines TRBV5-5 with TRBJ1-2; D unresolved. Germline lookup yields CDR1 SGHKS and CDR2 YYEKEE (reference sequence). CDR3 length: 11 residues. The germline V and J ends were trimmed by 0 bases and 14 bases, with 11 bases remaining between them. The CDR3 DNA reads TGTGCCAGCAGCTTGGGAAGGGTAGCAACCTTC. Amino acids: CASSLGRVATF.

This chain connects TRBV2 to TRBJ2-3; TRBD2 matches 8 bases. The CDR3 contains 13 residues. Unmatched junction bases numbered 6, after V lost 8 bases and J lost 5 bases. From germline, CDR1 is SNHLY and CDR2 FYNNEI. The chain's CDR3 is CASVQLAGDTQYF. The DNA for the CDR3 is TGTGCCAGCGTTCAGCTAGCGGGAGATACGCAGTATTTT.